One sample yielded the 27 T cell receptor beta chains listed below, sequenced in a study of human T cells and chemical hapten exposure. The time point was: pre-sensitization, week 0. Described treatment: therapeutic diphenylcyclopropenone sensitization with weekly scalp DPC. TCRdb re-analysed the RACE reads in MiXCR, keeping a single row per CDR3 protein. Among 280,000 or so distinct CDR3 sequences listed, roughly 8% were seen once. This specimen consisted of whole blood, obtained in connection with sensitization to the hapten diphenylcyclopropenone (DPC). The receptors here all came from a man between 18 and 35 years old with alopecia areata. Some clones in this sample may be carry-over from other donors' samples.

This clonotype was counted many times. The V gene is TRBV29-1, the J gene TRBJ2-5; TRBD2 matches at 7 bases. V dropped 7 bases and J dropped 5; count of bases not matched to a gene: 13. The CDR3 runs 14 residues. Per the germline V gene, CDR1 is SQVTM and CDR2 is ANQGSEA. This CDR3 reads CSAGGPGREETQYF. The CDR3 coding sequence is TGCAGCGCCGGGGGTCCAGGGAGGGAGGAGACCCAGTACTTC.

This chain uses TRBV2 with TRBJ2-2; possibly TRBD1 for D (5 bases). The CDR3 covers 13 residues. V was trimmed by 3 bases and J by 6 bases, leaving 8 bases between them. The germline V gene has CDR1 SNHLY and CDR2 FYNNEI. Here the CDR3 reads CASSDRAAGELFF. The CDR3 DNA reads TGTGCCAGCAGTGACAGGGCGGCCGGGGAGCTGTTTTTT.

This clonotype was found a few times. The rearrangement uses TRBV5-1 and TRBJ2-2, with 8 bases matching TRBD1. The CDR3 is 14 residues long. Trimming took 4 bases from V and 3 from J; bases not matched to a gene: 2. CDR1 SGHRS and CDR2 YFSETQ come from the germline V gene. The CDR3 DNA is TGCGCCAGCAGCCCACAGGGGGACACCGGGGAGCTGTTTTTT. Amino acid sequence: CASSPQGDTGELFF.

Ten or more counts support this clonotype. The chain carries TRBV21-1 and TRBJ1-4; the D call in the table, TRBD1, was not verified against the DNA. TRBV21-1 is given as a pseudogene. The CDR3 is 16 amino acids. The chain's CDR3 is CASSKARTGENEKLFF. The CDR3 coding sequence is TGTGCCAGCAGCAAAGCCCGGACAGGGGAGAATGAAAAACTGTTTTTT.

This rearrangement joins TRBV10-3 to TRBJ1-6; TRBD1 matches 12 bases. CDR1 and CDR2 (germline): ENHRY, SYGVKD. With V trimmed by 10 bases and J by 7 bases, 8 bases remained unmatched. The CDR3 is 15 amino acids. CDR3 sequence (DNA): TGTGCCACCGCGGGGACAGGGGGCGTCAATTCACCCCTCCACTTT. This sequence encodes CATAGTGGVNSPLHF.

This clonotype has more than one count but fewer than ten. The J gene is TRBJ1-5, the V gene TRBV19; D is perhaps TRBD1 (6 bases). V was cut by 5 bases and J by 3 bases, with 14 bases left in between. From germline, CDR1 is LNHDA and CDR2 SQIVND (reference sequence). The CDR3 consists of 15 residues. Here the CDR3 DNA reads TGTGCCAGTAGTGTCCCCAGACAGGACAATCAGCCCCAGCATTTT. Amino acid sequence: CASSVPRQDNQPQHF.

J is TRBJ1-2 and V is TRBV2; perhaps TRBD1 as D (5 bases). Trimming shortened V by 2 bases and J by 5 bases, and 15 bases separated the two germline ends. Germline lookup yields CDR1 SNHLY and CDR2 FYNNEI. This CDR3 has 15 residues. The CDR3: CASSEIGTRSYGYTF. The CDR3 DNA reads TGTGCCAGCAGTGAAATAGGGACCCGCTCTTATGGCTACACCTTC.

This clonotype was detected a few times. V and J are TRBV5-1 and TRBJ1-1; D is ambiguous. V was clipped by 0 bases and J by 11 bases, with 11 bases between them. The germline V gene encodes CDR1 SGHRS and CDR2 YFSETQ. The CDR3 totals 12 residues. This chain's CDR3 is CASSLAGSIAFF. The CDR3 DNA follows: TGCGCCAGCAGCTTGGCCGGGTCTATCGCTTTCTTT. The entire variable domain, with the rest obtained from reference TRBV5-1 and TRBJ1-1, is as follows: KAGVTQTPRYLIKTRGQQVTLSCSPISGHRSVSWYQQTPGQGLQFLFEYFSETQRNKGNFPGRFSGRQFSNSRSEMNVSTLELGDSALYLCASSLAGSIAFFGQGTRLTVV.

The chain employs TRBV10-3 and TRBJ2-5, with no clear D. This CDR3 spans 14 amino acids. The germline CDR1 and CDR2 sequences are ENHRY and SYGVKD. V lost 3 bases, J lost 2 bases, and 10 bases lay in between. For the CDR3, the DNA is TGTGCCATCAGTGATAAGTCAGGTCAAGAGACCCAGTACTTC. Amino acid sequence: CAISDKSGQETQYF.

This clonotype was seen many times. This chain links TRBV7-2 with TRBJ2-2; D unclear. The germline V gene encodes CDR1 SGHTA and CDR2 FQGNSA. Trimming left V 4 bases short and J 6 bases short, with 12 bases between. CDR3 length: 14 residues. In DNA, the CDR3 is TGTGCCAGCAGCTCCCGTGCCAATGCCGGGGAGCTGTTTTTT. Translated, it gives CASSSRANAGELFF. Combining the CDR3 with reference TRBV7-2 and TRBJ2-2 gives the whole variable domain GAGVSQSPSNKVTEKGKDVELRCDPISGHTALYWYRQSLGQGLEFLIYFQGNSAPDKSGLPSDRFSAERTGGSVSTLTIQRTQQEDSAVYLCASSSRANAGELFFGEGSRLTVL.

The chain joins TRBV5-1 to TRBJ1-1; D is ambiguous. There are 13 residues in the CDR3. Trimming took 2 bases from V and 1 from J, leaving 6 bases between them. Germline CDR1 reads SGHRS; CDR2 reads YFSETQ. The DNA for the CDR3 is TGCGCCAGCAGCTTCGCGTGGAACACTGAAGCTTTCTTT. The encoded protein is CASSFAWNTEAFF.

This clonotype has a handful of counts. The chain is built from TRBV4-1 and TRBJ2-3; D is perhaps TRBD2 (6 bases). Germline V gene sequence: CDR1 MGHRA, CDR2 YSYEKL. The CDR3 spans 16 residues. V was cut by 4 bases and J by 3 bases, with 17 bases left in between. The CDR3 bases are TGCGCCAGCAGCCTCCCCCAGGAGGGGCGGACAGATACGCAGTATTTT. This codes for CASSLPQEGRTDTQYF.

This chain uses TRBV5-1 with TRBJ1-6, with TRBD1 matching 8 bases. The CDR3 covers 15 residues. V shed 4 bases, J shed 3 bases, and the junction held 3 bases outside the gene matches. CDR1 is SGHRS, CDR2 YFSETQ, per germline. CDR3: CASSMTGDYNSPLHF. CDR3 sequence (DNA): TGCGCCAGCAGCATGACAGGGGACTATAATTCACCCCTCCACTTT. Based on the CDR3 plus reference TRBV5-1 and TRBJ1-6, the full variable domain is KAGVTQTPRYLIKTRGQQVTLSCSPISGHRSVSWYQQTPGQGLQFLFEYFSETQRNKGNFPGRFSGRQFSNSRSEMNVSTLELGDSALYLCASSMTGDYNSPLHFGNGTRLTVT.

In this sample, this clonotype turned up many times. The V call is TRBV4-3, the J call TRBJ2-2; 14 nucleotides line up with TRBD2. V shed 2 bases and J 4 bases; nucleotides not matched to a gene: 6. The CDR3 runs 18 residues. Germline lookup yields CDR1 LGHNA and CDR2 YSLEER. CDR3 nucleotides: TGCGCCAGCAGCCAAAGGACTAGCGGGGGGCGCGGCACCGGGGAGCTGTTTTTT. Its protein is CASSQRTSGGRGTGELFF.

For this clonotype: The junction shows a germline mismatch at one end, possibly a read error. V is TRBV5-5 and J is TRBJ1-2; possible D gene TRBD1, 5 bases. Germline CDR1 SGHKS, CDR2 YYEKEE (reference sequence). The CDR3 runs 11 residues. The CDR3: CASSLPVGDFF. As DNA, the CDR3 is TGTGCCAGCAGCCTACCTGTAGGGGACTTCTTC. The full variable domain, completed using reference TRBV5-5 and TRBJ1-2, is DAGVTQSPTHLIKTRGQQVTLRCSPISGHKSVSWYQQVLGQGPQFIFQYYEKEERGRGNFPDRFSARQFPNYSSELNVNALLLGDSALYLCASSLPVGDFFGSGTRLTVV.

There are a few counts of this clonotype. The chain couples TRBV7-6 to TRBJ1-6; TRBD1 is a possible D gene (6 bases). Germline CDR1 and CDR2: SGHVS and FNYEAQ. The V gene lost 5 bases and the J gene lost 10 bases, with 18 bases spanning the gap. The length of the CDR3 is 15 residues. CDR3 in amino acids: CASSRLVGGLSPLHF. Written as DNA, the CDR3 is TGTGCCAGCAGCCGCCTAGTGGGGGGCCTCTCACCCCTCCACTTT. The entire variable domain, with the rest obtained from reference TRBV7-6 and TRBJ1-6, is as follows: GAGVSQSPRYKVTKRGQDVALRCDPISGHVSLYWYRQALGQGPEFLTYFNYEAQQDKSGLPNDRFSAERPEGSISTLTIQRTEQRDSAMYRCASSRLVGGLSPLHFGNGTRLTVT.

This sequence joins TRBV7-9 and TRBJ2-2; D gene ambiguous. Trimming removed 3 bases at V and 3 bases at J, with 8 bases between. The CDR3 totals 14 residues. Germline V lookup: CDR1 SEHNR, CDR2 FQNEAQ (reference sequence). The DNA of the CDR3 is TGTGCCAGCAGCTTTCCCACAGACACCGGGGAGCTGTTTTTT. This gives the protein CASSFPTDTGELFF.

CDR3 sequence: CASSLPDREAGELFF. The CDR3 DNA reads TGTGCCAGCAGCTTACCGGACAGGGAGGCCGGGGAGCTGTTTTTT. The chain is built from TRBV7-9 and TRBJ2-2; the match to TRBD1 covers 8 bases. After removal of 2 bases from V and 6 bases from J, the junction contained 5 bases not matched to a gene. Germline V CDR1 and CDR2: SEHNR, FQNEAQ (reference sequence). The CDR3 consists of 15 residues.

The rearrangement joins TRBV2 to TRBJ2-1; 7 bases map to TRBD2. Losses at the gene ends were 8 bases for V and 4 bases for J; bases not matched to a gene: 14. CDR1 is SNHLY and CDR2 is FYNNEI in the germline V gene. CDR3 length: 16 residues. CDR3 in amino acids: CASPSKRGHPYNEQFF. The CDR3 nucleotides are TGTGCCAGCCCTTCCAAGCGGGGCCATCCTTACAATGAGCAGTTCTTC.

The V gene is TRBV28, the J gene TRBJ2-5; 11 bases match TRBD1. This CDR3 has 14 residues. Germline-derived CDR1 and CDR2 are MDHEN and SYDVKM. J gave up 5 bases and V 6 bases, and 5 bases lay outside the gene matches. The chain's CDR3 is CASSRTGGIETQYF. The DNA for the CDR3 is TGTGCCAGCAGCCGGACAGGGGGCATCGAGACCCAGTACTTC.

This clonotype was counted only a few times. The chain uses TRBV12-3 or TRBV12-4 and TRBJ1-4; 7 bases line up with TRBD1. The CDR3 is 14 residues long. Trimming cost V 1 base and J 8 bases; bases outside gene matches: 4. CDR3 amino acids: CASSLVGQIEKLFF. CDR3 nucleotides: TGTGCCAGCAGTTTAGTGGGACAGATAGAAAAACTGTTTTTT.

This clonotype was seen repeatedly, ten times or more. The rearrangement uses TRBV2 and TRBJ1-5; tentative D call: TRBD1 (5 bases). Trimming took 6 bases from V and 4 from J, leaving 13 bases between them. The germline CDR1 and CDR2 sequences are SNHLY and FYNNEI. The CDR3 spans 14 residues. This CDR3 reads CASRLTGDNQPQHF. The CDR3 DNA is TGTGCCAGCAGGCTCACAGGAGATAATCAGCCCCAGCATTTT.

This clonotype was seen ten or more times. The chain's CDR3 is CASSLTPNTEAFF. The CDR3 nucleotides read TGCGCCAGCAGCTTAACACCGAACACTGAAGCTTTCTTT. The chain recombines TRBV5-1 with TRBJ1-1; D uncertain. Per the germline V gene, CDR1 is SGHRS and CDR2 is YFSETQ. CDR3 length equals 13 residues. V lost 2 bases to trimming and J lost 1 base, with 6 bases between them.

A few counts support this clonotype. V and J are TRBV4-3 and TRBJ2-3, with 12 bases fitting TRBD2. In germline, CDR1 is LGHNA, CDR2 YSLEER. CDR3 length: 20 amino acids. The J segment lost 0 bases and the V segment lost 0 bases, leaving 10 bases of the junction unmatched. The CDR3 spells CASSQDMVASGGASTDTQYF. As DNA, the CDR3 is TGCGCCAGCAGCCAAGATATGGTTGCTAGCGGGGGGGCAAGCACAGATACGCAGTATTTT.

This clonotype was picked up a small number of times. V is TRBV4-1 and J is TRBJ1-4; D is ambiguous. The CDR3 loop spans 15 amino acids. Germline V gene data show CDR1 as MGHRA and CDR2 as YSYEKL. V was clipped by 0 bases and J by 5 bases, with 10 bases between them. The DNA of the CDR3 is TGCGCCAGCAGCCAAGATCGACTGATGAATGAAAAACTGTTTTTT. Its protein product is CASSQDRLMNEKLFF.

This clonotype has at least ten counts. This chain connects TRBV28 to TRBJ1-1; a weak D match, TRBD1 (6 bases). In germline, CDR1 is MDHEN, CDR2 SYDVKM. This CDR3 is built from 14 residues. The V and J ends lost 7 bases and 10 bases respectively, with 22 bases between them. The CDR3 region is CASIPRGGSGLAFF. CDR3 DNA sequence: TGTGCCAGCATTCCTAGGGGGGGAAGTGGGCTAGCTTTCTTT.

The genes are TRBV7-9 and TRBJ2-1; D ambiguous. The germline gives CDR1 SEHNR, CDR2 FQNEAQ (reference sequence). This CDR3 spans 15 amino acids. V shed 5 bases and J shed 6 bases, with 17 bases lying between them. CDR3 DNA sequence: TGTGCCAGCAGCCTAAGCTGGTCCCAAGGCAATGAGCAGTTCTTC. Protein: CASSLSWSQGNEQFF.